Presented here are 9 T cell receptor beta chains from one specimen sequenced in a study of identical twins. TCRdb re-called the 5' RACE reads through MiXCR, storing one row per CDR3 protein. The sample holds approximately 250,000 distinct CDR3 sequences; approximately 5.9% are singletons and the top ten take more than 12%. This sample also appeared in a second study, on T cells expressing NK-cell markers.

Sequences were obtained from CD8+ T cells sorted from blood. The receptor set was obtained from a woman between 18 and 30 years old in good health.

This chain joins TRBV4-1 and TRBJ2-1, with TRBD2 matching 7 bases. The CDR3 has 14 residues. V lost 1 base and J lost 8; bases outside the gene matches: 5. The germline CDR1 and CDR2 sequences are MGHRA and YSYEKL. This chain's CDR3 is CASSQGGAGDEQFF. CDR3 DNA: TGCGCCAGCAGCCAAGGAGGGGCGGGGGATGAGCAGTTCTTC.

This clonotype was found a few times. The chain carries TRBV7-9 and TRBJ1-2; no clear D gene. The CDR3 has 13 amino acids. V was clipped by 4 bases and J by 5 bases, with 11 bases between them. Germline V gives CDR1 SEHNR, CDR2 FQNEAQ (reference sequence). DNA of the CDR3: TGTGCCAGCAGCTCCCACCCCAGTTATGGCTACACCTTC. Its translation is CASSSHPSYGYTF.

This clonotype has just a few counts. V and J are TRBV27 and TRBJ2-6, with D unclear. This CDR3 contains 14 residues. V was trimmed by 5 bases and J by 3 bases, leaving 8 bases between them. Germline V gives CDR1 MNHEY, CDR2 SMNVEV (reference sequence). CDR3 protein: CASSLLFGANVLTF. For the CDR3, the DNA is TGTGCCAGCAGTCTACTGTTTGGGGCCAACGTCCTGACTTTC.

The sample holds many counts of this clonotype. The CDR3 here is CSVYRVGGELFF. The CDR3 region has the DNA TGCAGCGTATACCGGGTCGGCGGGGAGCTGTTTTTT. The V and J genes are TRBV29-1 and TRBJ2-2, with D unclear. Germline V gene sequence: CDR1 SQVTM, CDR2 ANQGSEA. The CDR3 contains 12 residues. V was shortened by 6 bases and J by 7 bases, with 12 bases between the two germline ends.

The CDR3 nucleotides read TGTGCCAGCAGTTTCGGACGTCTAGAAGCTTTCTTT. Protein product: CASSFGRLEAFF. The genes are TRBV6-2 or TRBV6-3 and TRBJ1-1; D gene ambiguous. Germline V gene lookup returns CDR1 MNHEY and CDR2 SVGEGT. The CDR3 totals 12 residues. Trimming shortened V by 4 bases and J by 8 bases, and 11 bases separated the two germline ends.

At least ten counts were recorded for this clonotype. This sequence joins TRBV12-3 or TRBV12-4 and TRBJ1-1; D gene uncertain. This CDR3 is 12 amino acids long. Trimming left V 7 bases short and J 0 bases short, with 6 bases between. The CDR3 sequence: CASTWLNTEAFF. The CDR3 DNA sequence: TGTGCCAGCACTTGGCTGAACACTGAAGCTTTCTTT.

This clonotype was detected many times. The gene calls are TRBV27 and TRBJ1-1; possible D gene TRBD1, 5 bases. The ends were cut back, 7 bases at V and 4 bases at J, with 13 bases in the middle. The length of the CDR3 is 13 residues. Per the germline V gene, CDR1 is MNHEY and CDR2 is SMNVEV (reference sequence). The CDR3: CASNPGFGTEAFF. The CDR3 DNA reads TGTGCCAGCAACCCAGGGTTTGGCACTGAAGCTTTCTTT.

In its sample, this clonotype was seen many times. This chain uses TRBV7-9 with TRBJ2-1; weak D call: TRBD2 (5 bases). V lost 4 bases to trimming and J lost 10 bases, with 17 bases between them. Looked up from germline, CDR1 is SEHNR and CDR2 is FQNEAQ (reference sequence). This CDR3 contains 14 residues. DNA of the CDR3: TGTGCCAGCAGCTCCGGGGAAGCGTTCGGCGAGCAGTTCTTC. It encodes CASSSGEAFGEQFF.

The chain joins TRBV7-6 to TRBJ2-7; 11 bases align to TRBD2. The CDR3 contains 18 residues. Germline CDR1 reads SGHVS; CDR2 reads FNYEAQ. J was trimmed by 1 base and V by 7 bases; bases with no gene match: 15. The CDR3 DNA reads TGTGCCAGCACCCCTAGATGGCTGACTAGCGGGAAATCCTACGAGCAGTACTTC. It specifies CASTPRWLTSGKSYEQYF.